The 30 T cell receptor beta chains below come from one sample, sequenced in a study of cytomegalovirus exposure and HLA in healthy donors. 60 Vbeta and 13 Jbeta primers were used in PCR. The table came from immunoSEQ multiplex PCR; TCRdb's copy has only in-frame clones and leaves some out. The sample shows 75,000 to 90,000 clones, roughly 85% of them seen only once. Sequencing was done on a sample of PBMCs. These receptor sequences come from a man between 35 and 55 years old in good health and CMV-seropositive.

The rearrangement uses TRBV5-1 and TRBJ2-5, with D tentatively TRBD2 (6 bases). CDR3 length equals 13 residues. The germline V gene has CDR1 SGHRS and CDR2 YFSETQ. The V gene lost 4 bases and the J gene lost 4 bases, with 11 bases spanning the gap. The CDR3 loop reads CASSTGVGETQYF. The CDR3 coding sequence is TGCGCCAGCAGCACGGGAGTCGGAGAGACCCAGTACTTC.

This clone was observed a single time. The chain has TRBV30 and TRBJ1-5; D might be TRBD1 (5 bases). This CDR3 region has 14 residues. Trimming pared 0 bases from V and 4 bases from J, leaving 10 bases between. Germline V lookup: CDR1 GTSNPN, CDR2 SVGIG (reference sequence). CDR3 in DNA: TGTGCCTGGAGTGTACTCGGGGGTAATCAGCCCCAGCATTTT. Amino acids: CAWSVLGGNQPQHF.

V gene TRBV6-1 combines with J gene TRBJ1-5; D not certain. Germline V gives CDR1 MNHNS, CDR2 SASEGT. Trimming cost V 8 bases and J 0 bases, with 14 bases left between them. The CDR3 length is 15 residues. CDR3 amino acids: CASDTTGDSNQPQHF. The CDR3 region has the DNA TGTGCCAGCGATACGACGGGAGATAGCAATCAGCCCCAGCATTTT.

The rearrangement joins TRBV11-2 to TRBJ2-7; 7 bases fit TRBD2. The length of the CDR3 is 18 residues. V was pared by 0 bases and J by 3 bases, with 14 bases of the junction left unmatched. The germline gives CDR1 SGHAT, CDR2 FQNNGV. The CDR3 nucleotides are TGTGCCAGCAGCTTAGAGGGGGGAGGGTCGGGCTACGTCTACGAGCAGTACTTC. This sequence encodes CASSLEGGGSGYVYEQYF.

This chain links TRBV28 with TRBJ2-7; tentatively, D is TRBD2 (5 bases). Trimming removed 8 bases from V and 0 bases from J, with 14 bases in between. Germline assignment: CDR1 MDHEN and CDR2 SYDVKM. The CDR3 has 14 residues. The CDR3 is CASWKGGHSYEQYF. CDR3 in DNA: TGTGCCAGCTGGAAAGGCGGGCACTCCTACGAGCAGTACTTC.

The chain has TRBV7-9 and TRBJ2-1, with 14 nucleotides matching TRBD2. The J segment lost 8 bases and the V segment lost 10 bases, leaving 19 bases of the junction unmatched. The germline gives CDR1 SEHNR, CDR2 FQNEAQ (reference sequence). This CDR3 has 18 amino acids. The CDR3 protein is CATVLFAGTSGSGDEQFF. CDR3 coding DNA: TGTGCCACCGTCCTATTTGCGGGGACTAGCGGGAGCGGGGATGAGCAGTTCTTC.

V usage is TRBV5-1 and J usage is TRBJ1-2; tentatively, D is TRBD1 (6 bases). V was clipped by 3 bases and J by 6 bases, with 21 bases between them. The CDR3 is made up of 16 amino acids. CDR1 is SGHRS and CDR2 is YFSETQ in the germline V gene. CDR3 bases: TGCGCCAGCAGCTCTCTTGGCGGGGGGCTTCAGGATGGCTACACCTTC. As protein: CASSSLGGGLQDGYTF.

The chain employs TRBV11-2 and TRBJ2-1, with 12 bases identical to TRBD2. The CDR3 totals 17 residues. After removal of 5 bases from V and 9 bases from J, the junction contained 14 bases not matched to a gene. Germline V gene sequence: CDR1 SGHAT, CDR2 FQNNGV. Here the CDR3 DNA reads TGTGCCAGCAGCCCCGGACTAGCGGGAATCCCCTCCAGTGAGCAGTTCTTC. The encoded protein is CASSPGLAGIPSSEQFF. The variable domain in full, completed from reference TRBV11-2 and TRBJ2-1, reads EAGVAQSPRYKIIEKRQSVAFWCNPISGHATLYWYQQILGQGPKLLIQFQNNGVVDDSQLPKDRFSAERLKGVDSTLKIQPAKLEDSAVYLCASSPGLAGIPSSEQFFGPGTRLTVL.

CDR3: CAWSVLYRGGYTF. In DNA form, the CDR3 reads TGTGCCTGGAGTGTATTATACAGGGGTGGCTACACCTTC. The chain combines TRBV30 with TRBJ1-2, with TRBD1 matching 7 bases. Germline CDR1 is GTSNPN and CDR2 is SVGIG (reference sequence). The CDR3 runs to 13 residues. V lost 0 bases to trimming and J lost 7 bases; unmatched junction nucleotides: 5.

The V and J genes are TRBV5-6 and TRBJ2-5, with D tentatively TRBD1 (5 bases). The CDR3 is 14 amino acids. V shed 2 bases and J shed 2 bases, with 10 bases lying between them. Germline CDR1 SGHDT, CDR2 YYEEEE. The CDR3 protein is CASSFGHNQETQYF. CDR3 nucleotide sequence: TGTGCCAGCAGCTTCGGACATAATCAAGAGACCCAGTACTTC.

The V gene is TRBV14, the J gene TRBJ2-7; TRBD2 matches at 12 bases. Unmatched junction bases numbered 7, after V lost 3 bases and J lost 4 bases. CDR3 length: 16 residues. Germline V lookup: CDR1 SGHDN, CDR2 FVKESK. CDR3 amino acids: CASSQFHGLAGYEQYF. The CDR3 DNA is TGTGCCAGCAGCCAGTTCCACGGACTAGCGGGATACGAGCAGTACTTC.

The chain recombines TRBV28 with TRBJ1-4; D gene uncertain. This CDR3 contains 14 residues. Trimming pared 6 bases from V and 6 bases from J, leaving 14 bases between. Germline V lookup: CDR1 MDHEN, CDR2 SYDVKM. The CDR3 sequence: CASSPRGGDEKLFF. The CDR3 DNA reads TGTGCCAGCAGCCCCCGGGGAGGTGATGAAAAACTGTTTTTT. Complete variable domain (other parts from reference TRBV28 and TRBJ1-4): DVKVTQSSRYLVKRTGEKVFLECVQDMDHENMFWYRQDPGLGLRLIYFSYDVKMKEKGDIPEGYSVSREKKERFSLILESASTNQTSMYLCASSPRGGDEKLFFGSGTQLSVL.

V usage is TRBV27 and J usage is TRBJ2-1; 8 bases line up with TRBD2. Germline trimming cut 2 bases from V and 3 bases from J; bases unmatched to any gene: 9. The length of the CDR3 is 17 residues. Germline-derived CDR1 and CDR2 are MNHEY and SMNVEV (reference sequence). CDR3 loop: CASSLRESAGVYNEQFF. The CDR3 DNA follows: TGTGCCAGCAGTTTAAGGGAGTCAGCGGGAGTCTACAATGAGCAGTTCTTC.

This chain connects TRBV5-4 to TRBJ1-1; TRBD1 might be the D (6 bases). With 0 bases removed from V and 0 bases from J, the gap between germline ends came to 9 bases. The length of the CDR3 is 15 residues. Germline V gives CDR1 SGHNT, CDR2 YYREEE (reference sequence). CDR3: CASSLVGQLNTEAFF. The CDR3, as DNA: TGTGCCAGCAGCTTGGTTGGACAGCTGAACACTGAAGCTTTCTTT.

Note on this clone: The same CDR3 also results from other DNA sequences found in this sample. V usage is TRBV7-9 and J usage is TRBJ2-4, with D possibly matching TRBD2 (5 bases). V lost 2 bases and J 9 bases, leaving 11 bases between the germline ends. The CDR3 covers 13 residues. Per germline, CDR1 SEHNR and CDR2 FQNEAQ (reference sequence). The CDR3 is CASSLTAEGIQYF. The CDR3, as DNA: TGTGCCAGCAGCTTAACAGCGGAAGGCATTCAGTACTTC. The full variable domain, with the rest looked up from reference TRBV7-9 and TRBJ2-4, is DTGVSQNPRHKITKRGQNVTFRCDPISEHNRLYWYRQTLGQGPEFLTYFQNEAQLEKSRLLSDRFSAERPKGSFSTLEIQRTEQGDSAMYLCASSLTAEGIQYFGAGTRLSVL.

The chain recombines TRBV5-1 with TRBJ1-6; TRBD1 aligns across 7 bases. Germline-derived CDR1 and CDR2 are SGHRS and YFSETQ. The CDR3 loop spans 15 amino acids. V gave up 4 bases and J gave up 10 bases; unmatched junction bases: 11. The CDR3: CASSTADRVGSPLHF. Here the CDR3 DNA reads TGCGCCAGCAGCACCGCTGACAGGGTAGGATCACCCCTCCACTTT. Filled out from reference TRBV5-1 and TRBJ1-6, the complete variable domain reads KAGVTQTPRYLIKTRGQQVTLSCSPISGHRSVSWYQQTPGQGLQFLFEYFSETQRNKGNFPGRFSGRQFSNSRSEMNVSTLELGDSALYLCASSTADRVGSPLHFGNGTRLTVT.

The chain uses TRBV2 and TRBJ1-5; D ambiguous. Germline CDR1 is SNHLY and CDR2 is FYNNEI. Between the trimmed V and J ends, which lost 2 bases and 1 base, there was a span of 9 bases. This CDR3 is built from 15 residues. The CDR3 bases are TGTGCCAGCAGTGAAAGCGGCCTAAGCAATCAGCCCCAGCATTTT. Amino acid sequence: CASSESGLSNQPQHF.

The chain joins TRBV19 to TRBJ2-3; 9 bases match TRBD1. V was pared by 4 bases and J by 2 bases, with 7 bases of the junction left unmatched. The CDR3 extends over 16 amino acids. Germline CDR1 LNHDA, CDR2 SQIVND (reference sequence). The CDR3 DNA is TGTGCCAGTAGTAGCTCCGGGACAGGGTACACAGATACGCAGTATTTT. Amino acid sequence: CASSSSGTGYTDTQYF.

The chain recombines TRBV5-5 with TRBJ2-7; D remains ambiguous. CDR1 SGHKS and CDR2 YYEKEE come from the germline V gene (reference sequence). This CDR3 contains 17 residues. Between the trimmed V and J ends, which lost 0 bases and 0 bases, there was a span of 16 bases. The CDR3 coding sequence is TGTGCCAGCAGCTTGGGGGCGATGGGCAGCAGCTCCTACGAGCAGTACTTC. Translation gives CASSLGAMGSSSYEQYF.

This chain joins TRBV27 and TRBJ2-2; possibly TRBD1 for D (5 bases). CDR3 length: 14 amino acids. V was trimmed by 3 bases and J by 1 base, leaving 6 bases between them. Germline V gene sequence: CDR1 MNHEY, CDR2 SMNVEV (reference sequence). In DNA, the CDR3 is TGTGCCAGCAGTTTCGACAGGAACACCGGGGAGCTGTTTTTT. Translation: CASSFDRNTGELFF.

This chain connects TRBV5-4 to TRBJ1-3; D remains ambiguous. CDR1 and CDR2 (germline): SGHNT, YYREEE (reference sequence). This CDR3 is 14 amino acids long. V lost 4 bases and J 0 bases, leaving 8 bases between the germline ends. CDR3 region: CASSLQNSGNTIYF. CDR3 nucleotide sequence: TGTGCCAGCAGCCTTCAGAACTCTGGAAACACCATATATTTT.

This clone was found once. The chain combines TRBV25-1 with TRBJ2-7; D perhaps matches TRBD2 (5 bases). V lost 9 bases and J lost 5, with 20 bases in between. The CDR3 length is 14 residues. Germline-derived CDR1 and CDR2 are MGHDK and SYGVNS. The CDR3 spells CASREGSFFHEQYF. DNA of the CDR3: TGTGCCAGTCGGGAAGGGTCATTTTTCCACGAGCAGTACTTC.

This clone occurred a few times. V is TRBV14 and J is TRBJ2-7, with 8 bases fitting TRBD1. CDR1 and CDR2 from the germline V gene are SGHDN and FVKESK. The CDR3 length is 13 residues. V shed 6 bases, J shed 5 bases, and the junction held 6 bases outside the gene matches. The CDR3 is CASRRTGINEQYF. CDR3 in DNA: TGTGCCAGCAGGCGGACAGGGATCAACGAGCAGTACTTC. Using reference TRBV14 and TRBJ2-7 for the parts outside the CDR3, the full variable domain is EAGVTQFPSHSVIEKGQTVTLRCDPISGHDNLYWYRRVMGKEIKFLLHFVKESKQDESGMPNNRFLAERTGGTYSTLKVQPAELEDSGVYFCASRRTGINEQYFGPGTRLTVT.

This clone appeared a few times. The CDR3 loop is CASSLGGQDYNEQFF. The CDR3 bases are TGCGCCAGCAGCTTGGGTGGACAAGACTACAATGAGCAGTTCTTC. The chain joins TRBV5-1 to TRBJ2-1; D perhaps matches TRBD1 (5 bases). The ends were cut back, 0 bases at V and 3 bases at J, with 10 bases in the middle. The CDR3 runs to 15 residues. Looked up from germline, CDR1 is SGHRS and CDR2 is YFSETQ.

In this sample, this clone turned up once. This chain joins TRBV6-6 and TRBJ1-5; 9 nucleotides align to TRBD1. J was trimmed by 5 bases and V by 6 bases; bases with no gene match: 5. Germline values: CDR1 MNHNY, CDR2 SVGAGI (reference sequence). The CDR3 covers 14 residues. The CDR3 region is CASRRQGGDQPQHF. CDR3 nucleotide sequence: TGTGCCAGCAGAAGACAGGGGGGGGATCAGCCCCAGCATTTT.

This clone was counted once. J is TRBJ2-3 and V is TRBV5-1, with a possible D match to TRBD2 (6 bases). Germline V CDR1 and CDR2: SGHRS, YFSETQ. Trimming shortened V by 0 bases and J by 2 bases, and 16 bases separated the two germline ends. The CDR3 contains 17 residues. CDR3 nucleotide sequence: TGCGCCAGCAGCTTGGCATCTCTTGCGGGGACCACAGATACGCAGTATTTT. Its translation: CASSLASLAGTTDTQYF.

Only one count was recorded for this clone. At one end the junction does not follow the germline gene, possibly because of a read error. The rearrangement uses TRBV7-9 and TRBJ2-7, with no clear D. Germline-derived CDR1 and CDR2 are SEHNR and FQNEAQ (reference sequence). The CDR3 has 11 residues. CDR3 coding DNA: TGTTCCAGCAGCTTACTACACGAGCAGTACTTC. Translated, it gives CSSSLLHEQYF.

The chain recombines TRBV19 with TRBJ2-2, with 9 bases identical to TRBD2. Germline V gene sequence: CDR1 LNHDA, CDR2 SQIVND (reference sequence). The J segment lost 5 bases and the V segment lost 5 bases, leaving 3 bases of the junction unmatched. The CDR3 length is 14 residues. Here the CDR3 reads CASSLSGRTGELFF. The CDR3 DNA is TGTGCCAGTAGTCTTAGCGGGAGAACCGGGGAGCTGTTTTTT.

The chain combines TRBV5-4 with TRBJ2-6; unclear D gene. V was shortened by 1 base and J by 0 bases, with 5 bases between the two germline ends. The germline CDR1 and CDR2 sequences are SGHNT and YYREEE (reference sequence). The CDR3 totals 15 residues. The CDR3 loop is CASSLTSSGANVLTF. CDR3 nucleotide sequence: TGTGCCAGCAGCTTGACCAGCTCTGGGGCCAACGTCCTGACTTTC.

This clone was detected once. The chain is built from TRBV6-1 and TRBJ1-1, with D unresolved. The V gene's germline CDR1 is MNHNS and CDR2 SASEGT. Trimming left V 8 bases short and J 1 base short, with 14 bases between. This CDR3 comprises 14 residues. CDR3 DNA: TGTGCCAGCGGCCCCTTTGAGGGGAACACTGAAGCTTTCTTT. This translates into CASGPFEGNTEAFF.